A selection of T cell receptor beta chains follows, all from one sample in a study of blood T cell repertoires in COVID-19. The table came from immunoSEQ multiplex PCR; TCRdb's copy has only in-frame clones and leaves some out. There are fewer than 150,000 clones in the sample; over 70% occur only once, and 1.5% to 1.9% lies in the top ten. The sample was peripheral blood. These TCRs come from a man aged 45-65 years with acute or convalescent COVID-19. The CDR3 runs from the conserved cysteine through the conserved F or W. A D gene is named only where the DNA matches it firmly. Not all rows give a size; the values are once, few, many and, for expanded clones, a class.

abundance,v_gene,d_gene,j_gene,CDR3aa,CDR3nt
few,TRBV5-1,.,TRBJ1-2,CASSFTENYGYTF,TGCGCCAGCAGCTTCACAGAGAACTATGGCTACACCTTC
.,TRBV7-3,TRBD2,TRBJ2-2,CASSLGASGAKGELFF,TGTGCCAGCAGCCTGGGGGCTAGCGGGGCCAAGGGGGAGCTGTTTTTT
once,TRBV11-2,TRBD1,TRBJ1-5,CASSQDRGQPQHF,TGTGCCAGCAGCCAGGACAGGGGCCAGCCCCAGCATTTT
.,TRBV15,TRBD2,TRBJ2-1,CATSDRGGSYNEQFF,TGTGCCACCAGCGATCGGGGGGGCTCCTACAATGAGCAGTTCTTC
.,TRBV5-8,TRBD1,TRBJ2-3,CASTLWGQAITDTQYF,TGTGCCAGCACCCTGTGGGGACAGGCGATCACAGATACGCAGTATTTT
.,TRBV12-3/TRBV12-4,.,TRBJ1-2,CASSRTVTGYTF,TGTGCCAGCAGTCGGACAGTGACCGGCTACACCTTC
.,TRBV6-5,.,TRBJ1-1,CASSYKAGHGMTEAFF,TGTGCCAGCAGTTACAAGGCAGGGCATGGAATGACTGAAGCTTTCTTT
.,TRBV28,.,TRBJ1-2,CAVGRATNYGYTF,TGTGCGGTCGGCAGGGCAACTAACTATGGCTACACCTTC
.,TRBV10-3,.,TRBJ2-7,CAISEGSSYEQYF,TGTGCCATCAGTGAGGGCTCCTCCTACGAGCAGTACTTC
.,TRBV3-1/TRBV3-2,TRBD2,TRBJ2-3,CASSRVAGTSTDTQYF,TGTGCCAGCAGCCGAGTAGCGGGGACAAGCACAGATACGCAGTATTTT
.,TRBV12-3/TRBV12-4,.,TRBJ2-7,CASSLEDEQYF,TGTGCCAGCAGTTTGGAGGACGAGCAGTACTTC
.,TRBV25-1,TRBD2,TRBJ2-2,CASSARTSGGAGTGELFF,TGTGCCAGCAGTGCCAGGACTAGCGGGGGGGCGGGCACCGGGGAGCTGTTTTTT
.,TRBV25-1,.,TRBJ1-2,CASSEYRGGYTF,TGTGCCAGCAGTGAATATAGGGGTGGCTACACCTTC
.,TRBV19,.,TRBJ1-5,CASSIEGGWSNQPQHF,TGTGCCAGTAGTATAGAGGGGGGATGGAGCAATCAGCCCCAGCATTTT
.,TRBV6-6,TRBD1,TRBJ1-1,CASSPHELGQLNTEAFF,TGTGCCAGCAGTCCTCACGAACTGGGACAGCTTAACACTGAAGCTTTCTTT
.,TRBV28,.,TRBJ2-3,CASSSSLPTDTQYF,TGTGCCAGCAGTTCTAGTCTTCCCACAGATACGCAGTATTTT
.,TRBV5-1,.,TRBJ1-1,CASSTTTGSTEAFF,TGCGCCAGCAGCACGACAACCGGTAGTACTGAAGCTTTCTTT
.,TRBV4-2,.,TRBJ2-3,CASSGVGASTDTQYF,TGTGCCAGCAGCGGGGTGGGGGCTAGCACAGATACGCAGTATTTT
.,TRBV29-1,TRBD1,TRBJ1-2,CSVLPGQNYGYTF,TGCAGCGTGCTCCCGGGACAGAACTATGGCTACACCTTC
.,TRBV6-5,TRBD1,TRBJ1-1,CASKRGRGLGEAFF,TGTGCCAGCAAGAGGGGCAGGGGGTTGGGTGAAGCTTTCTTT
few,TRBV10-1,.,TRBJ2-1,CASRSPNNEQFF,TGCGCCAGCAGGAGTCCTAACAATGAGCAGTTCTTC
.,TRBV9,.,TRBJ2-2,CASSVLHRAGELFF,TGTGCCAGCAGCGTTCTCCATCGGGCCGGGGAGCTGTTTTTT
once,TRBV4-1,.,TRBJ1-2,CASSQDEEGRRYGYTF,TGCGCCAGCAGCCAAGATGAGGAGGGGAGGAGGTATGGCTACACCTTC
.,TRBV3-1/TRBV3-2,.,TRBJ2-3,CASSHPRGTDTQYF,TGTGCCAGCAGCCACCCTCGTGGCACAGATACGCAGTATTTT
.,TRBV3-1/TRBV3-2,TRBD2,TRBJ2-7,CASSPGTTLGEQYF,TGTGCCAGCAGCCCCGGGACTACCCTCGGGGAGCAGTACTTC
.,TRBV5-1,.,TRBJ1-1,CASSTLDLVNTEAFF,TGCGCCAGCAGCACCCTGGACTTGGTGAACACTGAAGCTTTCTTT
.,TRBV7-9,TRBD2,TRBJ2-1,CASSLGAGGLYNEQFF,TGTGCCAGCAGCTTAGGAGCGGGGGGTCTATACAATGAGCAGTTCTTC
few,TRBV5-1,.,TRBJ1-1,CASSLSGSAVRNTEAFF,TGCGCCAGCAGCTTGTCAGGCTCGGCAGTCCGTAACACTGAAGCTTTCTTT
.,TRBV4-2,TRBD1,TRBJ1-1,CASRTKTYYRGMRDTEAFF,TGTGCCAGCAGAACGAAGACATACTACAGGGGAATGCGTGACACTGAAGCTTTCTTT
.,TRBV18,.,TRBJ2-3,CASSPLRTGSTDTQYF,TGTGCCAGCTCCCCCCTTCGAACAGGTAGCACAGATACGCAGTATTTT
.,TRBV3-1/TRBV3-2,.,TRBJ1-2,CASSPVGQNHYGYTF,TGTGCCAGCAGCCCAGTCGGACAGAATCACTATGGCTACACCTTC
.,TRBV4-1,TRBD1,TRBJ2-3,CASSPYPTGNTDTQYF,TGCGCCAGCAGCCCATACCCGACAGGGAACACAGATACGCAGTATTTT
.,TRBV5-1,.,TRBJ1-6,CASSLGRQGRSPLHF,TGCGCCAGCAGCTTGGGGCGGCAGGGTCGTTCACCCCTCCACTTT
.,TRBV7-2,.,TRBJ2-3,CASSLSARVVDTQYF,TGTGCCAGCAGCTTAAGCGCTCGGGTTGTGGATACGCAGTATTTT
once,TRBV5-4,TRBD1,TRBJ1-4,CASSRGTGSGTNEKLFF,TGTGCCAGCAGCAGAGGGACAGGGAGCGGTACTAATGAAAAACTGTTTTTT
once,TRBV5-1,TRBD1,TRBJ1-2,CASSPSTPGQGFWYTF,TGCGCCAGCAGCCCTTCAACTCCGGGACAGGGCTTTTGGTACACCTTC
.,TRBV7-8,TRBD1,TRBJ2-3,CASSLRTGDTDTQYF,TGTGCCAGCAGCTTAAGGACAGGGGACACAGATACGCAGTATTTT
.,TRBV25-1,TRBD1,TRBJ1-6,CASSDRTGSGNSPLHF,TGTGCCAGCAGTGACCGGACAGGGTCGGGGAATTCACCCCTCCACTTT
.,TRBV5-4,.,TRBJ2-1,CASSLGDKTYNEQFF,TGTGCCAGCAGCTTGGGGGACAAGACCTACAATGAGCAGTTCTTC
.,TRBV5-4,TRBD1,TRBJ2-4,CASSVGTAIAKNIQYF,TGTGCCAGCAGCGTCGGGACAGCCATAGCCAAAAACATTCAGTACTTC
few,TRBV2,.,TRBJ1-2,CASSEALGSNYGYTF,TGTGCCAGCAGTGAAGCGCTAGGCAGCAACTATGGCTACACCTTC
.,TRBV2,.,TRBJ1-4,CASSRQVFELFF,TGTGCCAGCAGTCGACAGGTTTTTGAACTGTTTTTT
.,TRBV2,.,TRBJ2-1,CASRDRLLNEQFF,TGTGCCAGCAGGGACAGATTACTCAATGAGCAGTTCTTC
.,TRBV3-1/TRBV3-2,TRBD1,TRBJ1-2,CASSRRGQETSSYTF,TGTGCCAGCAGCCGCCGAGGACAGGAGACCAGCAGCTACACCTTC